The present entry profiles one TCR beta chain with its context. Its target is unknown. The sample originates from a study of regulatory T cells in long-lasting Graves disease. This CDR3 spans 15 amino acids. The V and J ends lost 1 base and 5 bases respectively, with 11 bases between them. Germline V gives CDR1 LGHNA, CDR2 YSLEER. For TCR beta, libraries came from iRepertoire HTBI primers and Arm-PCR of CDR3 regions. From the multiplex PCR reads, TCRdb called clonotypes with MiXCR, one entry per CDR3 protein. The sample has approximately 540,000 distinct CDR3 sequences, around 12% seen once. Time point defined: newly diagnosed GD, antithyroid drugs for less than 3 months. Scientists built the TCR library using RNA that was extracted from PBMCs. Study-wide findings and caveats: The study found TRBV28, TRBJ1-2 and TRBJ2-5 favored in persistent disease.

These records were also assigned to another study, of T cells in Graves' hyperthyroidism and ophthalmopathy. This second study says: Participants, patients aged 18 to 65, had newly diagnosed hyperthyroidism with a duration under 2 months. First-round RT-PCR of the TCR CDR3 relied on the HTBI primer set.

The source of this sequence is a woman between 25 and 40 years old with Graves disease. Sequences were derived from peripheral blood mononuclear cells (PBMCs), sampled at new diagnosis, from a patient treated with antithyroid drugs. This chain uses TRBV4-3 with TRBJ2-2; D remains unclear. This CDR3 reads CASSQGLTGTGELFF. CDR3 DNA sequence: TGCGCCAGCAGCCAAGGCTTGACCGGGACCGGGGAGCTGTTTTTT.